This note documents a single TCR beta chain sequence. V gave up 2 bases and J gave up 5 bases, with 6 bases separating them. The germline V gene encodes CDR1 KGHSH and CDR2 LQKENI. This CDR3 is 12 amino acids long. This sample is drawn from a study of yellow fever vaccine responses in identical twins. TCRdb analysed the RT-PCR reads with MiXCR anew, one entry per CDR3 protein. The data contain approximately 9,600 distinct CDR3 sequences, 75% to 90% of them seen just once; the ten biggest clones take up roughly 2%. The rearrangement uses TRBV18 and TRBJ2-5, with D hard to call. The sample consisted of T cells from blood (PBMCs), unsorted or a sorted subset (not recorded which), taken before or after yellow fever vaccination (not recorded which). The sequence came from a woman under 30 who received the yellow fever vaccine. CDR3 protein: CASSPKKETQYF. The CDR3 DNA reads TGTGCCAGCTCACCAAAAAAGGAGACCCAGTACTTC. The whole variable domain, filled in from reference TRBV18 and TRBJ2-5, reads NAGVMQNPRHLVRRRGQEARLRCSPMKGHSHVYWYRQLPEEGLKFMVYLQKENIIDESGMPKERFSAEFPKEGPSILRIQQVVRGDSAAYFCASSPKKETQYFGPGTRLLVL.